The entry below describes one T cell receptor beta chain. No antigen is known for it. The data derive from a study of cytomegalovirus exposure and HLA in healthy donors. Whole-study findings and limits: Investigators reported 150 to 200 TCR beta chains as tied to cytomegalovirus.

The ends lost 4 bases at V and 3 bases at J; junction bases unmatched: 8. The length of the CDR3 is 16 residues. Germline V gene sequence: CDR1 SGHNT, CDR2 YENEEA. Researchers ran the PCR with 60 Vbeta and 13 Jbeta primers. The assay was immunoSEQ multiplex PCR, and TCRdb's table has in-frame clones only and misses some. The sample includes 170,000 or so clones, roughly 85% seen only once; the top ten take under 0.75%. This chain uses TRBV11-3 with TRBJ2-5, with 10 bases matching TRBD1. The clonotype comes from a middle-aged woman in good health and CMV-seronegative. The sequencing input was PBMCs. This CDR3 reads CASSSGDRGEEETQYF. The CDR3 nucleotides are TGTGCCAGCAGCTCCGGGGACAGGGGTGAAGAAGAGACCCAGTACTTC.